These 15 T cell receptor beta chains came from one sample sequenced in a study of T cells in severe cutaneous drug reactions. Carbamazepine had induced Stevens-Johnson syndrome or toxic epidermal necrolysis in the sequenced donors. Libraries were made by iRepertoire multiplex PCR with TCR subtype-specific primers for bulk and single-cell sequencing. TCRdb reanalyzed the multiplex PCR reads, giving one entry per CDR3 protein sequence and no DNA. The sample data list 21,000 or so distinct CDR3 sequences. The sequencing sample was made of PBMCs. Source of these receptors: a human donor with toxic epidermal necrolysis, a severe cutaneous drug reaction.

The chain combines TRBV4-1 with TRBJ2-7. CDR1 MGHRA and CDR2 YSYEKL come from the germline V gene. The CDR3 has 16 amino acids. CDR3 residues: CASSQDIGGRADEQYF.

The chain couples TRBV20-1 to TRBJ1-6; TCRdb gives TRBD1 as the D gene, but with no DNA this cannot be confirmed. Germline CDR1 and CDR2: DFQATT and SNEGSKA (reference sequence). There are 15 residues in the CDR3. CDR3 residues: CSAQDRAVGNSPLHF.

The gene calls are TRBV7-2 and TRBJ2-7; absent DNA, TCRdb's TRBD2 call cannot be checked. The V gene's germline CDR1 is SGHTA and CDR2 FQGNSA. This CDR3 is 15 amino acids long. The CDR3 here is CASSPAGGKSYEQYF.

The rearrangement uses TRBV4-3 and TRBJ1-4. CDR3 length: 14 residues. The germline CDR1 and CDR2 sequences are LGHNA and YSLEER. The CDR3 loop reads CASSLGGANEKLFF.

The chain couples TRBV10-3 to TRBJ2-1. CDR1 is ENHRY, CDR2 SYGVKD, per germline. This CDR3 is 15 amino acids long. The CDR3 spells CAISERGGSYNEQFF.

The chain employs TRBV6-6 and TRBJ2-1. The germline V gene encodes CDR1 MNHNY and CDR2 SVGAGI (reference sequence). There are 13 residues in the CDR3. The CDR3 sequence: CASSYISEDEQFF.

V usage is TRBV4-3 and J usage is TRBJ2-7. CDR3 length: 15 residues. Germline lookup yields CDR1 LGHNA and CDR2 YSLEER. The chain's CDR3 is CASSQDQPGPYEQYF.

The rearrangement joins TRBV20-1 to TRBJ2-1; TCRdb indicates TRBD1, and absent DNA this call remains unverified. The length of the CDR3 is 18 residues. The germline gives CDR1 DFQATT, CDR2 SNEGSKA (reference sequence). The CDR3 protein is CSARDLGREADLYNEQFF.

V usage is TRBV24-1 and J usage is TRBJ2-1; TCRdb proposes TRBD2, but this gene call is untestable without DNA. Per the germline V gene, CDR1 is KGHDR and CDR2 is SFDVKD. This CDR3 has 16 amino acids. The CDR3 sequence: CATSDIASSSYNEQFF.

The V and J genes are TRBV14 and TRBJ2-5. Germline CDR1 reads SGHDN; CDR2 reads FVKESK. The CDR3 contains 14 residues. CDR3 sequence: CASSQDLEIKTQYF.

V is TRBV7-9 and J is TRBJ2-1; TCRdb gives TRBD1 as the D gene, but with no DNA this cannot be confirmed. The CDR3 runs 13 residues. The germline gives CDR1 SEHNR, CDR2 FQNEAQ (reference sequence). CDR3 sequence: CASSSYRVNEQFF. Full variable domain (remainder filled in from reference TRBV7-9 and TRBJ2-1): DTGVSQNPRHKITKRGQNVTFRCDPISEHNRLYWYRQTLGQGPEFLTYFQNEAQLEKSRLLSDRFSAERPKGSFSTLEIQRTEQGDSAMYLCASSSYRVNEQFFGPGTRLTVL.

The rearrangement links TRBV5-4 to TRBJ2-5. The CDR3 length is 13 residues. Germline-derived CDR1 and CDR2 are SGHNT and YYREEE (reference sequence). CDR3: CASSLTDPETQYF.

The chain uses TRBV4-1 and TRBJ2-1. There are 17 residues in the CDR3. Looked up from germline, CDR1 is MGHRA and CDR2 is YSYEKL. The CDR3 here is CASSQDRPDLSYNEQFF.

CDR3 loop: CASSPSGGGETQYF. V gene TRBV11-2 combines with J gene TRBJ2-5; TCRdb gives TRBD2 as the D gene, but with no DNA this cannot be confirmed. CDR1 and CDR2 (germline): SGHAT, FQNNGV. This CDR3 is built from 14 residues.

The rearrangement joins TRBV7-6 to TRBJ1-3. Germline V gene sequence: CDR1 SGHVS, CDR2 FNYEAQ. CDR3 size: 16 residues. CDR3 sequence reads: CASSSPQLISGNTIYF.